One and the same sample provided the 11 T cell receptor beta chains below, sequenced in a study of OX40 agonist ivuxolimab in advanced cancers. Repertoires were generated with immunoSEQ multiplex PCR, while TCRdb's copy carries only in-frame clones and drops some. The sample shows roughly 48,000 clones, around nine tenths of them seen only once. The source was CD4+ or CD8+ T cells sorted from blood, collected in a trial of the OX40 agonist ivuxolimab. Source of these receptors: an adult with an advanced solid tumor such as melanoma, head and neck, liver or kidney cancer.

In DNA, the CDR3 is TGTGCCAGCAGCGCTGAGGACAGGGGATCATCCCCCTACGAGCAGTACTTC. This gives the protein CASSAEDRGSSPYEQYF. This chain uses TRBV5-6 with TRBJ2-7; 9 bases match TRBD1. The J segment lost 2 bases and the V segment lost 4 bases, leaving 13 bases of the junction unmatched. The germline CDR1 and CDR2 sequences are SGHDT and YYEEEE. This CDR3 region has 17 residues.

This chain uses TRBV6-6 with TRBJ2-7, with 12 bases lining up with TRBD2. This CDR3 contains 14 residues. Germline V gene sequence: CDR1 MNHNY, CDR2 SVGAGI (reference sequence). V was pared by 6 bases and J by 3 bases, with 3 bases of the junction left unmatched. Here the CDR3 DNA reads TGTGCCAGCAGCCTAGCGGGGGGGAGCTACGAGCAGTACTTC. It encodes CASSLAGGSYEQYF.

This rearrangement joins TRBV19 to TRBJ2-1; TRBD2 matches 11 bases. This CDR3 has 15 amino acids. Per the germline V gene, CDR1 is LNHDA and CDR2 is SQIVND (reference sequence). V shed 7 bases and J 8 bases; nucleotides not matched to a gene: 10. CDR3 sequence reads: CASTHSLAGVYEQFF. The CDR3 DNA reads as TGTGCCAGTACCCATTCACTAGCGGGAGTATATGAGCAGTTCTTC.

J is TRBJ1-5 and V is TRBV21-1. TRBV21-1 is termed a pseudogene. The CDR3 loop spans 18 amino acids. The CDR3 sequence is CASSKVAIGRGQDQPQHF. CDR3 nucleotides: TGTGCCAGCAGCAAAGTTGCCATCGGGAGGGGTCAAGATCAGCCCCAGCATTTT.

V and J are TRBV9 and TRBJ2-7; 9 bases fit TRBD2. The CDR3 is 14 residues long. Germline CDR1 is SGDLS and CDR2 is YYNGEE. The J segment lost 4 bases and the V segment lost 4 bases, leaving 6 bases of the junction unmatched. CDR3 nucleotides: TGTGCCAGCAGCCCCGCCAGCGGGAGGTACGAGCAGTACTTC. Encoded protein: CASSPASGRYEQYF.

Details on this clone: Other DNA sequences from this sample encode an identical CDR3 as well. The chain carries TRBV6-5 and TRBJ2-3; 7 nucleotides line up with TRBD2. The CDR3 has 15 amino acids. CDR1 is MNHEY, CDR2 SVGAGI, per germline. Germline trimming cut 2 bases from V and 6 bases from J; bases unmatched to any gene: 8. This chain's CDR3 is CASSYLAGVSDTQYF. The CDR3 DNA is TGTGCCAGCAGTTACCTGGCGGGAGTTAGCGATACGCAGTATTTT.

This chain connects TRBV19 to TRBJ2-5; TRBD2 matches 8 bases. There are 14 residues in the CDR3. Unmatched junction bases numbered 8, after V lost 7 bases and J lost 4 bases. CDR1 and CDR2 from the germline V gene are LNHDA and SQIVND (reference sequence). In DNA form, the CDR3 reads TGTGCCAGTACCCCGGGGGGGCTGAGAGAGACCCAGTACTTC. Amino acid sequence: CASTPGGLRETQYF.

The chain uses TRBV4-1 and TRBJ2-7; D not resolved. Germline CDR1 reads MGHRA; CDR2 reads YSYEKL. The CDR3 sequence is 15 residues long. V was pared by 6 bases and J by 0 bases, with 15 bases between. The CDR3 here is CASSPTPTVSYEQYF. CDR3 nucleotides: TGCGCCAGCAGTCCTACCCCCACGGTCTCCTACGAGCAGTACTTC.

This rearrangement joins TRBV7-3 to TRBJ2-1, with D perhaps matching TRBD2 (6 bases). The CDR3 sequence is 16 residues long. Trimming stripped 3 bases from V and 5 bases from J, with 17 bases between. Looked up from germline, CDR1 is SGHTA and CDR2 is FQGTGA. CDR3 residues: CASSFTPGLHNNEQFF. In DNA, the CDR3 is TGTGCCAGCAGCTTTACTCCGGGACTTCATAACAATGAGCAGTTCTTC.

V gene TRBV5-1 combines with J gene TRBJ2-3, with TRBD2 matching over 9 bases. The germline CDR1 and CDR2 sequences are SGHRS and YFSETQ. CDR3 length: 15 amino acids. Trimming removed 2 bases from V and 8 bases from J; junction bases left unmatched: 9. This CDR3 is CASSFDAAGGRTQYF. The CDR3 DNA sequence: TGCGCCAGCAGCTTTGATGCGGCGGGGGGGCGTACGCAGTATTTT.

The chain is built from TRBV7-6 and TRBJ2-7; 7 bases fit TRBD1. Trimming at V came to 5 bases and at J to 2 bases, leaving 6 bases not matched to a gene. The V gene's germline CDR1 is SGHVS and CDR2 FNYEAQ. The CDR3 has 14 amino acids. The CDR3 sequence is CASSPTGSPYEQYF. In DNA, the CDR3 is TGTGCCAGCAGCCCGACAGGGTCTCCCTACGAGCAGTACTTC. Together with reference TRBV7-6 and TRBJ2-7, the CDR3 gives the full variable domain: GAGVSQSPRYKVTKRGQDVALRCDPISGHVSLYWYRQALGQGPEFLTYFNYEAQQDKSGLPNDRFSAERPEGSISTLTIQRTEQRDSAMYRCASSPTGSPYEQYFGPGTRLTVT.